The source of this T cell receptor beta chain is a study of blood T cell repertoires in COVID-19. The repertoire was sequenced with immunoSEQ multiplex PCR; TCRdb's copy has only in-frame clones and lacks some. The sample records 390,000 or so clones, 80% to 90% being singletons. Trimming removed 4 bases at V and 3 bases at J, with 10 bases between. Germline V lookup: CDR1 SQVTM, CDR2 ANQGSEA. The CDR3 is 13 residues long. This rearrangement joins TRBV29-1 to TRBJ1-5; weak D call: TRBD1 (6 bases). This receptor was identified in a woman in her twenties or thirties with COVID-19, enrolled during active disease. Sample: peripheral blood. The CDR3 is CSVGTGFNQPQHF. DNA of the CDR3: TGCAGCGTTGGTACAGGGTTCAATCAGCCCCAGCATTTT.